The next 24 T cell receptor beta chains were all read from a single sample in a study of blood T cell repertoires in COVID-19. The repertoire was sequenced with immunoSEQ multiplex PCR; TCRdb's copy has only in-frame clones and lacks some. Counted here are some 81,000 clones, nearly 95% occurring once; the ten biggest clones make up 3.5% to 5%. Sequenced: peripheral blood. These receptors were collected from a human donor with active COVID-19. The donor label of this sample is uncertain.

V gene TRBV29-1 combines with J gene TRBJ2-3; 8 bases are shared with TRBD2. Germline CDR1 reads SQVTM; CDR2 reads ANQGSEA. V lost 1 base to trimming and J lost 0 bases; unmatched junction nucleotides: 3. CDR3 size: 15 residues. The CDR3 region has the DNA TGCAGCGTTGAAGGCTCTAGCGGGAGCACAGATACGCAGTATTTT. Amino acid sequence: CSVEGSSGSTDTQYF.

V and J are TRBV6-5 and TRBJ2-7; 10 nucleotides line up with TRBD1. With V trimmed by 7 bases and J by 3 bases, 9 bases remained unmatched. Germline V gene data show CDR1 as MNHEY and CDR2 as SVGAGI. This CDR3 is built from 15 residues. DNA of the CDR3: TGTGCCAGCAACCGGGACAGGGGAGATCACTACGAGCAGTACTTC. Encoded protein: CASNRDRGDHYEQYF.

The V call is TRBV6-5, the J call TRBJ2-3, with 8 bases matching TRBD2. The trim removed 6 bases at V and 1 base at J, leaving 6 bases unmatched. In germline, CDR1 is MNHEY, CDR2 SVGAGI. The CDR3 contains 15 residues. CDR3 sequence reads: CASSRRRGGTDTQYF. The CDR3 region has the DNA TGTGCCAGCAGCCGGCGGCGGGGGGGCACAGATACGCAGTATTTT.

V usage is TRBV11-2 and J usage is TRBJ2-3; 12 bases map to TRBD2. The CDR3 spans 18 residues. With 5 bases clipped from V and 0 bases from J, the junction kept 9 bases outside the gene matches. CDR1 SGHAT and CDR2 FQNNGV come from the germline V gene. As DNA, the CDR3 is TGTGCCAGCAGCCGAATCATTGGACTAGCGGGAAGCACAGATACGCAGTATTTT. As protein: CASSRIIGLAGSTDTQYF.

The V and J genes are TRBV4-1 and TRBJ1-4; no firm D call. The CDR3 consists of 15 residues. V lost 2 bases, J lost 6 bases, and 13 bases lay in between. Germline V lookup: CDR1 MGHRA, CDR2 YSYEKL. The DNA of the CDR3 is TGCGCCAGCAGCCAATTAAGAGGGAGAGATGAAAAACTGTTTTTT. Residues: CASSQLRGRDEKLFF.

The rearrangement links TRBV6-5 to TRBJ1-2, with 11 nucleotides matching TRBD1. V shed 2 bases, J shed 5 bases, and the junction held 4 bases outside the gene matches. CDR3 size: 15 residues. CDR1 and CDR2 (germline): MNHEY, SVGAGI. DNA of the CDR3: TGTGCCAGCAGTTACCCCGGGACAGGGGGGTATGGCTACACCTTC. It translates to CASSYPGTGGYGYTF.

The chain is built from TRBV7-8 and TRBJ1-6, with D possibly matching TRBD1 (5 bases). Germline-derived CDR1 and CDR2 are SGHVS and FQNEAQ. The V end was cut by 5 bases, the J end by 5 bases, with 13 bases between. The CDR3 runs to 15 residues. CDR3 residues: CASSPREGHNSPLHF. The CDR3, as DNA: TGTGCCAGCAGCCCCCGGGAGGGGCATAATTCACCCCTCCACTTT.

The chain uses TRBV11-2 and TRBJ2-3; 10 bases match TRBD2. The germline V gene has CDR1 SGHAT and CDR2 FQNNGV. V shed 2 bases and J 9 bases; nucleotides not matched to a gene: 8. CDR3 length equals 15 residues. The CDR3: CASSLKGAGGHTQYF. The CDR3, as DNA: TGTGCCAGCAGCTTAAAAGGAGCGGGAGGGCACACGCAGTATTTT.

J is TRBJ1-6 and V is TRBV5-6; 8 positions agree with TRBD1. Germline trimming cut 0 bases from V and 7 bases from J; bases unmatched to any gene: 0. The CDR3 totals 14 residues. The germline CDR1 and CDR2 sequences are SGHDT and YYEEEE. CDR3 DNA sequence: TGTGCCAGCAGCTTGGGGACAGGGAATTCACCCCTCCACTTT. Translating gives CASSLGTGNSPLHF. The whole variable domain, filled in from reference TRBV5-6 and TRBJ1-6, reads DAGVTQSPTHLIKTRGQQVTLRCSPKSGHDTVSWYQQALGQGPQFIFQYYEEEERQRGNFPDRFSGHQFPNYSSELNVNALLLGDSALYLCASSLGTGNSPLHFGNGTRLTVT.

This clone was counted a few times. This chain connects TRBV4-1 to TRBJ1-5; D uncertain. V was cut by 0 bases and J by 1 base, with 13 bases left in between. The CDR3 has 17 residues. Germline CDR1 MGHRA, CDR2 YSYEKL. CDR3 DNA sequence: TGCGCCAGCAGCCAAGACGTGGTGCAGGAAAGCAATCAGCCCCAGCATTTT. Translation: CASSQDVVQESNQPQHF.

The chain recombines TRBV18 with TRBJ1-1; 9 bases line up with TRBD1. Germline V gene data show CDR1 as KGHSH and CDR2 as LQKENI. V lost 3 bases and J lost 0; bases outside the gene matches: 11. The CDR3 has 18 residues. DNA of the CDR3: TGTGCCAGCTCACCTATGAGGGGGACAGGGTCAATGAACACTGAAGCTTTCTTT. Its protein product is CASSPMRGTGSMNTEAFF.

The chain recombines TRBV6-6 with TRBJ1-1; D remains ambiguous. This CDR3 region has 13 residues. Deletions cut 3 bases from V and 3 bases from J, with 8 bases between. CDR1 is MNHNY and CDR2 is SVGAGI in the germline V gene (reference sequence). The CDR3 DNA sequence: TGTGCCAGCAGTTATCTCCGGGACACTGAAGCTTTCTTT. Amino acid sequence: CASSYLRDTEAFF.

This chain joins TRBV7-2 and TRBJ2-7; 9 nucleotides agree with TRBD2. Germline assignment: CDR1 SGHTA and CDR2 FQGNSA. CDR3 length: 16 residues. Unmatched junction bases numbered 10, after V lost 1 base and J lost 6 bases. This CDR3 is CASSLVTSGPRAEQYF. The CDR3 coding sequence is TGTGCCAGCAGCTTAGTTACTAGCGGGCCCAGGGCCGAGCAGTACTTC. The full variable domain, in which reference TRBV7-2 and TRBJ2-7 provide the parts outside the CDR3, is GAGVSQSPSNKVTEKGKDVELRCDPISGHTALYWYRQSLGQGLEFLIYFQGNSAPDKSGLPSDRFSAERTGGSVSTLTIQRTQQEDSAVYLCASSLVTSGPRAEQYFGPGTRLTVT.

J is TRBJ2-3 and V is TRBV29-1; D not certain. Germline V CDR1 and CDR2: SQVTM, ANQGSEA. Trimming cost V 5 bases and J 8 bases, with 20 bases left between them. The CDR3 is 14 amino acids. For the CDR3, the DNA is TGCAGCGTTCTTCCCCTGGCCCGAGGCGGTACGCAGTATTTT. Amino acids: CSVLPLARGGTQYF.

The chain recombines TRBV7-2 with TRBJ2-5, with a weak D call TRBD2 (5 bases). Germline assignment: CDR1 SGHTA and CDR2 FQGNSA. V was cut by 5 bases and J by 5 bases, with 12 bases left in between. The CDR3 extends over 13 amino acids. Here the CDR3 DNA reads TGTGCCAGCAGCACCAGGACTGGGGAGACCCAGTACTTC. It translates to CASSTRTGETQYF. Together with reference TRBV7-2 and TRBJ2-5, the CDR3 gives the full variable domain: GAGVSQSPSNKVTEKGKDVELRCDPISGHTALYWYRQSLGQGLEFLIYFQGNSAPDKSGLPSDRFSAERTGGSVSTLTIQRTQQEDSAVYLCASSTRTGETQYFGPGTRLLVL.

This clone came up once. The CDR3 protein is CASSPVVVSGELFF. CDR3 DNA: TGTGCCAGCAGCCCCGTGGTAGTCTCCGGGGAGCTGTTTTTT. The chain combines TRBV7-8 with TRBJ2-2; D gene uncertain. Trimming stripped 5 bases from V and 6 bases from J, with 13 bases between. Looked up from germline, CDR1 is SGHVS and CDR2 is FQNEAQ. The CDR3 runs to 14 residues.

The chain couples TRBV27 to TRBJ2-1; 13 bases are shared with TRBD2. Trimming cost V 7 bases and J 4 bases; bases outside gene matches: 4. Germline CDR1 and CDR2: MNHEY and SMNVEV (reference sequence). The CDR3 consists of 15 residues. The CDR3 reads CASMTSGRPYNEQFF. The CDR3 nucleotides are TGTGCCAGCATGACTAGCGGGAGGCCTTACAATGAGCAGTTCTTC.

This chain uses TRBV5-6 with TRBJ1-3; TRBD1 matches at 7 bases. Trimming took 2 bases from V and 4 from J; bases not matched to a gene: 3. This CDR3 comprises 14 residues. CDR1 and CDR2 from the germline V gene are SGHDT and YYEEEE. The CDR3 protein is CASSLPTGGNTIYF. The CDR3 region has the DNA TGTGCCAGCAGCTTACCGACAGGGGGAAACACCATATATTTT.

V usage is TRBV4-1 and J usage is TRBJ1-4; TRBD1 is a possible D gene (6 bases). This CDR3 comprises 17 residues. V dropped 1 base and J dropped 8 bases, with 20 bases sitting between them. The germline V gene has CDR1 MGHRA and CDR2 YSYEKL. CDR3: CASSQGTGGGGKEKLFF. CDR3 coding DNA: TGCGCCAGCAGCCAAGGGACGGGAGGGGGAGGAAAGGAAAAACTGTTTTTT.

This chain connects TRBV11-2 to TRBJ2-7; D perhaps matches TRBD1 (5 bases). This CDR3 contains 12 residues. Trimming took off 4 bases at V and 4 bases at J, with 8 bases between the two ends. Germline V lookup: CDR1 SGHAT, CDR2 FQNNGV. The CDR3 bases are TGTGCCAGCAGCTATGCAGGGTACGAGCAGTACTTC. Protein sequence: CASSYAGYEQYF.

The rearrangement joins TRBV5-8 to TRBJ1-4; maybe TRBD1 (6 bases). The CDR3 is made up of 15 amino acids. Germline loops: CDR1 SGHTS, CDR2 YDEGEE. V was pared by 2 bases and J by 8 bases, with 16 bases between. The CDR3 loop reads CASSLGRTAGEKLFF. In DNA form, the CDR3 reads TGTGCCAGCAGCTTAGGAAGGACAGCTGGAGAAAAACTGTTTTTT.

The J gene is TRBJ2-6, the V gene TRBV6-1; D remains unclear. This CDR3 is 14 amino acids long. Trimming pared 4 bases from V and 0 bases from J, leaving 4 bases between. The germline gives CDR1 MNHNS, CDR2 SASEGT. CDR3 sequence: CASSAGSGANVLTF. For the CDR3, the DNA is TGTGCCAGCAGTGCAGGCTCTGGGGCCAACGTCCTGACTTTC.

J is TRBJ2-2 and V is TRBV11-3; D is unresolved. The CDR3 has 14 residues. In germline, CDR1 is SGHNT, CDR2 YENEEA. V was trimmed by 3 bases and J by 4 bases, leaving 9 bases between them. The DNA for the CDR3 is TGTGCCAGCAGCTTCGGTCCCACCACCGGGGAGCTGTTTTTT. Protein product: CASSFGPTTGELFF.

V usage is TRBV11-1 and J usage is TRBJ1-6, with D unclear. The CDR3 has 13 residues. Between the trimmed V and J ends, which lost 2 bases and 14 bases, there was a span of 13 bases. Germline V gene data show CDR1 as SGHAT and CDR2 as FQDESV (reference sequence). The DNA for the CDR3 is TGTGCCAGCAGCTTAATAGCCCGCGCGACCCTCCACTTT. Translated, it gives CASSLIARATLHF.